What follows are 14 T cell receptor beta chains derived from one specimen sequenced in a study of chemoradiotherapy in HPV16-positive cancers (dated 2022 in TCRdb). The library was prepared using the immunoSEQ multiplex PCR assay. What TCRdb holds here is the immuneACCESS table cut down to in-frame rearrangements. Part of the clones is not present; checked against another copy, under half of the missing clones reflect an unresolved V gene, and the others are unexplained. For this sample the table gives around 16,000 clones, of which about four fifths were detected only once. About a tenth of the sample is held by the ten biggest clonotypes. The sample was gathered from a patient who underwent chemoradiotherapy. The source of these receptors is a human donor with HPV-associated anogenital cancer.

The rearrangement links TRBV7-9 to TRBJ2-7; D remains unclear. This CDR3 has 12 residues. Germline V gene lookup returns CDR1 SEHNR and CDR2 FQNEAQ (reference sequence). V lost 1 base to trimming and J lost 6 bases, with 7 bases between them. The CDR3 DNA reads as TGTGCCAGCAGCTTAGTATCGGGCGAGCAGTACTTC. It yields the protein CASSLVSGEQYF.

This chain uses TRBV7-9 with TRBJ2-5, with 7 bases matching TRBD1. There are 13 residues in the CDR3. Trimming cost V 6 bases and J 10 bases; bases outside gene matches: 11. Germline V gene data show CDR1 as SEHNR and CDR2 as FQNEAQ (reference sequence). CDR3 sequence: CASSPGQGVDQYF. The CDR3 DNA is TGTGCCAGCAGTCCAGGGCAGGGGGTCGACCAGTACTTC. The variable domain in full, with the rest retrieved from reference TRBV7-9 and TRBJ2-5, is DTGVSQNPRHKITKRGQNVTFRCDPISEHNRLYWYRQTLGQGPEFLTYFQNEAQLEKSRLLSDRFSAERPKGSFSTLEIQRTEQGDSAMYLCASSPGQGVDQYFGPGTRLLVL.

This sequence joins TRBV6-1 and TRBJ2-7; 7 nucleotides match TRBD1. CDR1 and CDR2 (germline): MNHNS, SASEGT. The CDR3 extends over 14 amino acids. After removal of 4 bases from V and 3 bases from J, the junction contained 6 bases not matched to a gene. For the CDR3, the DNA is TGTGCCAGCAGTGGCAGGGGGATCAGCTACGAGCAGTACTTC. Translating it yields CASSGRGISYEQYF.

The chain uses TRBV9 and TRBJ2-5, with a tentative D call TRBD1 (5 bases). This CDR3 has 16 residues. V was pared by 2 bases and J by 0 bases, with 14 bases between. In germline, CDR1 is SGDLS, CDR2 YYNGEE. The CDR3 is CASSVVGAVNQETQYF. Here the CDR3 DNA reads TGTGCCAGCAGCGTGGTAGGGGCCGTCAACCAAGAGACCCAGTACTTC.

This chain uses TRBV2 with TRBJ1-1, with D possibly TRBD1 on 5 matching bases. The CDR3 runs 14 residues. From germline, CDR1 is SNHLY and CDR2 FYNNEI. The V end lost 7 bases, the J end lost 0 bases, and 12 bases lay between the germline ends. The CDR3 nucleotides read TGTGCCAGCACTGACAGATTCATGAACACTGAAGCTTTCTTT. This encodes CASTDRFMNTEAFF.

V gene TRBV2 combines with J gene TRBJ2-1, with 14 positions matching TRBD2. Germline assignment: CDR1 SNHLY and CDR2 FYNNEI. The CDR3 is 16 amino acids. V lost 6 bases and J lost 7; bases outside the gene matches: 8. CDR3 DNA sequence: TGTGCCAGCAGCCCGAGACTAGCGGGGGGGGTAAATGAGCAGTTCTTC. It is translated as CASSPRLAGGVNEQFF.

The CDR3 here is CASSTRYNEQFF. Here the CDR3 DNA reads TGTGCCAGTAGTACCAGGTACAATGAGCAGTTCTTC. This rearrangement joins TRBV19 to TRBJ2-1, with no clear D. Trimming took 4 bases from V and 4 from J, leaving 5 bases between them. Germline V gives CDR1 LNHDA, CDR2 SQIVND (reference sequence). This CDR3 is built from 12 residues. Full variable domain (remainder filled in from reference TRBV19 and TRBJ2-1): DGGITQSPKYLFRKEGQNVTLSCEQNLNHDAMYWYRQDPGQGLRLIYYSQIVNDFQKGDIAEGYSVSREKKESFPLTVTSAQKNPTAFYLCASSTRYNEQFFGPGTRLTVL.

The gene calls are TRBV28 and TRBJ1-5; D perhaps matches TRBD1 (6 bases). The CDR3 has 16 residues. Germline CDR1 and CDR2: MDHEN and SYDVKM. V was cut by 4 bases and J by 5 bases, with 18 bases left in between. The CDR3 coding sequence is TGTGCCAGCAGTTCCTACGCATCAGGGGCGTATCAGCCCCAGCATTTT. This gives the protein CASSSYASGAYQPQHF.

The genes are TRBV18 and TRBJ1-3, with TRBD1 as a possible D gene (6 bases). CDR1 and CDR2 from the germline V gene are KGHSH and LQKENI. This CDR3 has 16 amino acids. Trimming shortened V by 6 bases and J by 0 bases, and 15 bases separated the two germline ends. The DNA of the CDR3 is TGTGCCAGCTCTCCCGGGGGGCCCAACTCTGGAAACACCATATATTTT. This codes for CASSPGGPNSGNTIYF.

V and J are TRBV28 and TRBJ2-7; D may be TRBD1 (5 bases). Trimming took 5 bases from V and 3 from J, leaving 14 bases between them. The V gene's germline CDR1 is MDHEN and CDR2 SYDVKM. CDR3 length: 14 amino acids. CDR3 loop: CASSPSTARYEQYF. CDR3 coding DNA: TGTGCCAGCAGTCCGTCGACAGCCCGCTACGAGCAGTACTTC.

This clone was observed once. The V call is TRBV27, the J call TRBJ1-6, with 7 bases that match TRBD1. There are 17 residues in the CDR3. The V gene's germline CDR1 is MNHEY and CDR2 SMNVEV (reference sequence). The V segment lost 3 bases and the J segment 0 bases; nucleotides outside the gene matches: 5. The CDR3 spells CASSLRGGGSYNSPLHF. The CDR3, as DNA: TGTGCCAGCAGTTTGAGAGGGGGCGGCTCCTATAATTCACCCCTCCACTTT.

The rearrangement links TRBV6-1 to TRBJ1-1; 9 nucleotides agree with TRBD1. Germline assignment: CDR1 MNHNS and CDR2 SASEGT. The CDR3 has 13 residues. The V and J ends lost 8 bases and 5 bases, in that order; junction bases with no gene match: 6. The CDR3 sequence: CASPDRGRTEAFF. Written as DNA, the CDR3 is TGTGCCAGCCCGGACAGGGGAAGAACTGAAGCTTTCTTT.

The chain recombines TRBV2 with TRBJ1-2; 7 bases are shared with TRBD1. Germline V gene lookup returns CDR1 SNHLY and CDR2 FYNNEI. This CDR3 contains 12 residues. The trim removed 9 bases at V and 2 bases at J, leaving 3 bases unmatched. The DNA of the CDR3 is TGTGCCAGGGGACAGTCAAACTATGGCTACACCTTC. Protein: CARGQSNYGYTF.

The rearrangement uses TRBV5-6 and TRBJ2-6; 8 positions agree with TRBD1. Trimming took 4 bases from V and 0 from J; bases not matched to a gene: 3. CDR1 is SGHDT, CDR2 YYEEEE, per germline. The CDR3 length is 16 residues. The CDR3 spells CASSPTGGSGANVLTF. The CDR3 DNA is TGTGCCAGCAGCCCTACAGGGGGCTCTGGGGCCAACGTCCTGACTTTC.